A selection of T cell receptor beta chains follows, all from one sample in a study of blood T cell repertoires in COVID-19. Profiling relied on immunoSEQ multiplex PCR, and the TCRdb table lists in-frame clones only, not all of them. The repertoire includes around 300,000 clones, approximately 92% of them detected once, and 0.9% to 1.2% sits in the top ten. The source material was PBMCs or T cells enriched from blood (not recorded which). Receptor source: a woman in her twenties or thirties who had recovered from COVID-19. Both conserved end residues are part of each CDR3. D genes are given only for firm matches. The size entry is marked missing in some rows and otherwise reads once, few, many or a size class.

D	size	V	J	DNA	CDR3
.	.	TRBV18	TRBJ2-6	TGTGCCAGCTCACCGGGGACACCCTCTGGGGCCAACGTCCTGACTTTC	CASSPGTPSGANVLTF
.	once	TRBV19	TRBJ1-1	TGTGCCAGTAGTAACAGGGTTGGGGATCACACTGAAGCTTTCTTT	CASSNRVGDHTEAFF
.	.	TRBV7-2	TRBJ2-1	TGTGCCAGCAGCTCACTCCCGGTTGGTACCTACAATGAGCAGTTCTTC	CASSSLPVGTYNEQFF
.	.	TRBV28	TRBJ2-1	TGTGCCAGCAGTTTTTCCGGACAGCCCTCCTACAATGAGCAGTTCTTC	CASSFSGQPSYNEQFF
TRBD1	.	TRBV19	TRBJ1-2	TGTGCCAGTAGTGCGGGACAGACCACTAACTATGGCTACACCTTC	CASSAGQTTNYGYTF
TRBD2	once	TRBV12-5	TRBJ2-5	TGTGCTAGTGGAAAAGGGGCGGGAGAGGAGACCCAGTACTTC	CASGKGAGEETQYF
.	.	TRBV7-2	TRBJ1-1	TGTGCCAGCAGCTACTCGGGGGAGGGGTACACTGAAGCTTTCTTT	CASSYSGEGYTEAFF
.	.	TRBV15	TRBJ1-3	TGTGCCACCACCAGGGACATTGGAAACACCATATATTTT	CATTRDIGNTIYF
.	.	TRBV28	TRBJ2-7	TGTGCCAGCAGCGTAGACAGTCCTCGTTACGAGCAGTACTTC	CASSVDSPRYEQYF
TRBD1	.	TRBV24-1	TRBJ2-1	TGTGCCACCAGTGATTACGACAGGGGCCTTGTAGGGGAGCAGTTCTTC	CATSDYDRGLVGEQFF